Sequencing of this T cell receptor (beta chain) was carried out in a study of neurological immune-mediated disorders. Per the germline V gene, CDR1 is SGHRS and CDR2 is YFSETQ. The CDR3 has 16 amino acids. V lost 0 bases and J lost 5; bases outside the gene matches: 6. TCRdb re-analysed the 5' RACE reads in MiXCR, keeping a single row per CDR3 protein. This table holds under 85,000 distinct CDR3 sequences, approximately 14% found once. This clonotype has a count of ten or more. The V gene is TRBV5-1, the J gene TRBJ2-1; 9 positions agree with TRBD2. The TCR originated in a woman aged 45-60 years in good health. The sequenced material came from PBMCs. CDR3 nucleotide sequence: TGCGCCAGCAGCTTGGTACCTAGCGGGATGGACAATGAGCAGTTCTTC. Translating gives CASSLVPSGMDNEQFF.